Listed below are T cell receptor beta chains from one sample, sequenced in a study of cytomegalovirus exposure and HLA in healthy donors. Sequencing used immunoSEQ multiplex PCR; TCRdb keeps in-frame clones, though not all of them. This table has around 100,000 clones, around 84% appearing once. Sequences were obtained from PBMCs. Source of these receptors: a woman aged 40-49 years in good health and CMV-seropositive. The conserved cysteine and the conserved F or W are not part of the CDR3 here.

J gene	V gene	CDR3 protein
TRBJ1-2	TRBV19	ASSRQGRSDYGYT
TRBJ1-1	TRBV5-3	ARSGSGDHTEAF
TRBJ2-3	TRBV9	ASRSGSVGADTQY
TRBJ2-7	TRBV19	ASSISTGYEQY
TRBJ2-7	TRBV11-2	ASSLGTSGYEQY
TRBJ2-7	TRBV11-3	ASSLGQGAYEQY
TRBJ2-1	TRBV5-4	ASRRTGAFDEQF
TRBJ2-2	TRBV14	ASSQRGRSGELF
TRBJ2-6	TRBV7-3	ASSLPGLAGAGANVLT
TRBJ2-4	TRBV7-2	ASSQTGGRVY
TRBJ2-5	TRBV5-4	ASSLATGGEETQY
TRBJ2-1	TRBV7-9	SSSLEGAEQF
TRBJ2-3	TRBV2	ASTNWLQDTQY
TRBJ2-7	TRBV7-8	ASKQGTGGTYEQY
TRBJ1-5	TRBV28	ASLSIFRQGVNQPQH
TRBJ2-7	TRBV5-6	ASSLELGQGVLSYEQY
TRBJ2-1	TRBV18	ASSPPSGLNNEQF
TRBJ1-2	TRBV2	ASSESRTVNYGYP
TRBJ2-2	TRBV6-5	ASSYLDRAGELF
TRBJ1-6	TRBV18	ASSPPGLPYNSPLH
TRBJ2-2	TRBV9	ASSPRTRDTGELF
TRBJ2-5	TRBV7-6	ASSPTSGSWETQY
TRBJ2-1	TRBV28	ASSTRLVNEQF
TRBJ2-7	TRBV27	ASSTSGSIREQY
TRBJ2-6	TRBV7-3	ASSGLKEPPGANVLT
TRBJ2-2	TRBV7-9	ATSRLAGGTGELF
TRBJ2-7	TRBV4-3	ASSQDRSGEQY
TRBJ2-2	TRBV13	ASSPGLNTGELF
TRBJ2-7	TRBV18	ASSPLVEWEQY
TRBJ2-3	TRBV2	ASSERSGGTDTQY
TRBJ1-4	TRBV29-1	SARGGRATNEKLF
TRBJ2-5	TRBV7-8	ASSLAGLAGVIETQY
TRBJ2-7	TRBV14	ASSQRQGRAIYEQY
TRBJ2-2	TRBV6-6	ASRTGATGELF
TRBJ2-3	TRBV27	ASSLASVTDTQY
TRBJ2-3	TRBV7-2	ASSRRDIRTDTQY
TRBJ2-7	TRBV11-3	ASGKTGGYSYEQY
TRBJ1-2	TRBV7-9	SSSPEASYSTGYT
TRBJ2-1	TRBV9	ASSVADTSYNEQF
TRBJ2-5	TRBV29-1	SVELAGQIETQY
TRBJ1-2	TRBV6-1	ASSPGQGWYGYT